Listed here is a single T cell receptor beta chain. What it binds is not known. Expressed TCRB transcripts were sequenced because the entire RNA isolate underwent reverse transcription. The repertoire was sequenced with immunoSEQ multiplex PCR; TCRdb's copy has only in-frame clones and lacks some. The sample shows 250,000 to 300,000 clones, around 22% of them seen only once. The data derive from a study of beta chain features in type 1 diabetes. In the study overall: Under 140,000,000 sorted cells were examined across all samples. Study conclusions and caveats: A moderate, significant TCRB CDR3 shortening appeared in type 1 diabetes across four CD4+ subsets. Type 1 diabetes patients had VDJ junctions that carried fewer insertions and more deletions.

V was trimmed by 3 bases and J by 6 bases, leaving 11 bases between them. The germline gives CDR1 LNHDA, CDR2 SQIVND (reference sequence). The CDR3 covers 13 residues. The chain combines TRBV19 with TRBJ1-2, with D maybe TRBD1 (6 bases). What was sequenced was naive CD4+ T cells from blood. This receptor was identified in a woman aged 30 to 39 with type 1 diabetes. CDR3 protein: CASSMTTGNGYTF. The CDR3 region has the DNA TGTGCCAGTAGTATGACAACAGGGAATGGCTACACCTTC. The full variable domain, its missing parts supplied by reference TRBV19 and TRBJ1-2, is DGGITQSPKYLFRKEGQNVTLSCEQNLNHDAMYWYRQDPGQGLRLIYYSQIVNDFQKGDIAEGYSVSREKKESFPLTVTSAQKNPTAFYLCASSMTTGNGYTFGSGTRLTVV.